A single sample is the source of the 9 T cell receptor beta chains below, sequenced in a study of beta chain features in type 1 diabetes. What was sequenced were expressed TCRB transcripts, since all of the isolated RNA had been reverse transcribed. Method: immunoSEQ multiplex PCR; TCRdb's copy keeps in-frame clones and lacks some. Of more than 300,000 clones detected, 10% to 15% appear once; the ten largest clones hold 0.015% to 0.02%. Sequencing was carried out using naive CD4+ T cells from blood. The receptors stem from a man aged 18-30 years in good health.

The chain links TRBV7-3 to TRBJ2-3, with 8 bases aligning to TRBD2. Germline CDR1 reads SGHTA; CDR2 reads FQGTGA. V lost 7 bases, J lost 2 bases, and 8 bases stayed unmatched. The CDR3 is 15 residues long. The CDR3 spells CASTIGRASTDTQYF. CDR3 nucleotides: TGTGCCAGCACGATCGGGAGGGCCTCCACAGATACGCAGTATTTT.

This clone was seen only a few times. The V and J genes are TRBV5-1 and TRBJ1-1; no definite D call. The CDR3 loop spans 13 amino acids. Trimming removed 2 bases from V and 7 bases from J, with 12 bases in between. Germline V lookup: CDR1 SGHRS, CDR2 YFSETQ. The CDR3 sequence is CASSLSGRDEAFF. The CDR3, as DNA: TGCGCCAGCAGCTTATCCGGACGGGATGAAGCTTTCTTT.

The chain joins TRBV23-1 to TRBJ2-1; 16 bases align to TRBD2. TRBV23-1 is marked as an open reading frame, function uncertain. The CDR3 has 21 residues. The ends lost 3 bases at V and 0 bases at J; junction bases unmatched: 11. The CDR3 bases are TGCGCCAGCAGTCACTACTTCGGGACTAGCGGGAGGGCCGGCTCCTACAATGAGCAGTTCTTC. It encodes CASSHYFGTSGRAGSYNEQFF.

The V call is TRBV10-3, the J call TRBJ2-3; weak D call: TRBD1 (6 bases). V was pared by 5 bases and J by 3 bases, with 12 bases between. CDR1 is ENHRY, CDR2 SYGVKD, per germline. The CDR3 runs 14 residues. The chain's CDR3 is CAISKQGSTDTQYF. Here the CDR3 DNA reads TGTGCCATCAGTAAACAGGGCTCGACAGATACGCAGTATTTT.

CDR3 protein: CASIESRGRSYNEQFF. The CDR3 DNA reads TGTGCCAGCATTGAAAGCAGGGGGCGCTCCTACAATGAGCAGTTCTTC. The V and J genes are TRBV28 and TRBJ2-1; 8 positions match TRBD1. The CDR3 runs to 16 residues. With 7 bases clipped from V and 0 bases from J, the junction kept 8 bases outside the gene matches. Germline V gives CDR1 MDHEN, CDR2 SYDVKM. Filled out from reference TRBV28 and TRBJ2-1, the complete variable domain reads DVKVTQSSRYLVKRTGEKVFLECVQDMDHENMFWYRQDPGLGLRLIYFSYDVKMKEKGDIPEGYSVSREKKERFSLILESASTNQTSMYLCASIESRGRSYNEQFFGPGTRLTVL.

This clone was seen more than once but under ten times. This rearrangement joins TRBV29-1 to TRBJ1-1; TRBD1 matches 8 bases. Trimming cost V 0 bases and J 1 base; bases outside gene matches: 7. The CDR3 runs 16 residues. CDR1 SQVTM and CDR2 ANQGSEA come from the germline V gene. The CDR3 DNA reads TGCAGCGTTGAAGATCGGGGCAGGGGGCGGAACACTGAAGCTTTCTTT. Amino acid sequence: CSVEDRGRGRNTEAFF. The variable domain in full, completed from reference TRBV29-1 and TRBJ1-1, reads SAVISQKPSRDICQRGTSLTIQCQVDSQVTMMFWYRQQPGQSLTLIATANQGSEATYESGFVIDKFPISRPNLTFSTLTVSNMSPEDSSIYLCSVEDRGRGRNTEAFFGQGTRLTVV.

The chain recombines TRBV19 with TRBJ2-1; D not certain. The germline V gene encodes CDR1 LNHDA and CDR2 SQIVND (reference sequence). The CDR3 totals 14 residues. V was shortened by 3 bases and J by 9 bases, with 15 bases between the two germline ends. The CDR3 region has the DNA TGTGCCAGTAGTATGGGCACAGTTGGTAGTGAGCAGTTCTTC. The encoded protein is CASSMGTVGSEQFF.

This clone came up a few times. The chain is built from TRBV28 and TRBJ1-2; no clear D. CDR1 MDHEN and CDR2 SYDVKM come from the germline V gene. V was shortened by 7 bases and J by 8 bases, with 8 bases between the two germline ends. The length of the CDR3 is 10 residues. Here the CDR3 reads CASKSEGYTF. The CDR3 DNA sequence: TGTGCCAGCAAGTCGGAGGGCTACACCTTC.

This clone appeared a few times. The CDR3 DNA reads TGTGCCAGCAGCTCTTCTAGCGGGAGAACCCACAATGAGCAGTTCTTC. This encodes CASSSSSGRTHNEQFF. The chain combines TRBV7-2 with TRBJ2-1, with 10 positions matching TRBD2. J was trimmed by 5 bases and V by 4 bases; bases with no gene match: 8. CDR1 and CDR2 from the germline V gene are SGHTA and FQGNSA. CDR3 length equals 16 residues.